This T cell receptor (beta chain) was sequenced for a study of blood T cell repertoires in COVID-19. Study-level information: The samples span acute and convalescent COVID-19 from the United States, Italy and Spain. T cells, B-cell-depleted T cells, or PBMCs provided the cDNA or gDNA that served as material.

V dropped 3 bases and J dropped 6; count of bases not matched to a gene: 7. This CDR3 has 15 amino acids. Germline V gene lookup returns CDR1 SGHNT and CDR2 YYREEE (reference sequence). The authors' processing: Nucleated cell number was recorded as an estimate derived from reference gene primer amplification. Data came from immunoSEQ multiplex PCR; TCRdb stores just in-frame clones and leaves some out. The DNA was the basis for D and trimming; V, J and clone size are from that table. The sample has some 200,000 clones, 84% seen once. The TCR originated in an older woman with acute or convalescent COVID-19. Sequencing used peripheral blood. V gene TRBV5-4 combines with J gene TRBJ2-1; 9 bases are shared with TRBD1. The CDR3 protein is CASSSVQGAINEQFF. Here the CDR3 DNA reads TGTGCCAGCAGCTCCGTACAGGGGGCTATCAATGAGCAGTTCTTC.